A selection of T cell receptor beta chains follows, all from one sample in a study of T cells after yellow fever vaccination. TCRdb re-called the 5' RACE reads with MiXCR, one entry per CDR3 protein. Of over 110,000 distinct CDR3 sequences listed, around 7.7% are singletons. The specimen comprised CD4+ T cells sorted from PBMCs, sampled 5 days after the yellow fever booster vaccination. These TCRs come from a man aged 25-45 years who received the YFV17D yellow fever vaccine. CDR3s include the opening cysteine and the closing phenylalanine or tryptophan. Fields, in order: V gene, D gene, J gene, clone size, CDR3 protein, CDR3 DNA. A D gene is named only where the DNA matches it firmly. Some rows have no size entry. The others give once, few or many, or a class for an expanded clone.

TRBV5-6	.	TRBJ1-2	many	CASGLRPSYGYTF	TGTGCCAGCGGCCTGCGACCGAGCTATGGCTACACCTTC
TRBV7-2	TRBD2	TRBJ2-4	.	CASSLGTSGNIQYF	TGTGCCAGCAGCTTAGGGACTAGCGGAAACATTCAGTACTTC
TRBV20-1	.	TRBJ2-7	many	CSASRSSYEQYF	TGCAGTGCTAGTCGGAGCTCCTACGAGCAGTACTTC
TRBV7-2	TRBD1	TRBJ2-2	many	CASTLDRASGELFF	TGTGCCAGCACCTTGGACAGGGCGAGCGGGGAGCTGTTTTTT
TRBV7-9	.	TRBJ1-6	few	CASSPPAANNSPLHF	TGTGCCAGCAGCCCACCGGCAGCCAATAATTCACCCCTCCACTTT
TRBV5-1	TRBD2	TRBJ2-1	many	CASSLVASGRDEQFF	TGCGCCAGCAGCTTGGTTGCTAGCGGGAGAGATGAGCAGTTCTTC
TRBV5-1	.	TRBJ2-1	many	CASSVGTGYNEQFF	TGCGCCAGCAGCGTAGGGACTGGATACAATGAGCAGTTCTTC
TRBV7-9	.	TRBJ2-1	many	CASSLMSSEQFF	TGTGCCAGCAGCTTAATGAGTTCTGAGCAGTTCTTC
TRBV3-1	TRBD2	TRBJ2-3	many	CASSQGGSSDTQYF	TGTGCCAGCAGCCAAGGCGGGAGTTCAGATACGCAGTATTTT
TRBV7-8	.	TRBJ1-2	many	CASSFRLPSRGETYGYTF	TGTGCCAGCAGCTTCCGCCTCCCCTCCCGGGGGGAGACCTATGGCTACACCTTC
TRBV12-5	TRBD2	TRBJ2-2	.	CASGSYVAGPYTGELFF	TGTGCTAGTGGTTCGTATGTAGCGGGACCGTACACCGGGGAGCTGTTTTTT
TRBV20-1	.	TRBJ2-3	many	CSARDPGGLGTDTQYF	TGCAGTGCTAGAGACCCCGGTGGGCTTGGCACAGATACGCAGTATTTT
TRBV6-5	TRBD2	TRBJ2-1	many	CASSPPGRAGEEQFF	TGTGCCAGCAGCCCCCCCGGGAGGGCGGGGGAGGAGCAGTTCTTC
TRBV6-5	TRBD1	TRBJ2-7	many	CASILDRVNDEQYF	TGTGCCAGCATCCTAGACAGGGTCAATGACGAGCAGTACTTC
TRBV30	.	TRBJ2-1	many	CAWTRQAYNEQFF	TGTGCCTGGACGAGACAGGCGTACAATGAGCAGTTCTTC
TRBV5-1	.	TRBJ2-7	many	CASTEGGPTNEQYF	TGCGCCAGCACTGAAGGAGGGCCAACAAACGAGCAGTACTTC
TRBV7-6	.	TRBJ2-5	many	CASSLVGRGGQTQYF	TGTGCCAGCAGCTTAGTGGGCAGGGGCGGTCAGACCCAGTACTTC
TRBV27	.	TRBJ2-5	many	CASSLEPQETQYF	TGTGCCAGCAGTTTAGAGCCGCAAGAGACCCAGTACTTC
TRBV12-3/TRBV12-4	TRBD2	TRBJ2-3	many	CASSHGTSGSNTDTQYF	TGTGCCAGCAGCCACGGGACTAGCGGGAGTAACACAGATACGCAGTATTTT
TRBV11-2	.	TRBJ1-1	few	CASSLAANTEAFF	TGTGCCAGCAGCTTAGCGGCGAACACTGAAGCTTTCTTT
TRBV7-2	.	TRBJ1-2	few	CASSFDRSNYGYTF	TGTGCCAGCAGCTTTGACAGATCTAACTATGGCTACACCTTC
TRBV20-1	.	TRBJ2-5	many	CSARSYQETQYF	TGCAGTGCTAGAAGCTACCAAGAGACCCAGTACTTC
TRBV5-4	TRBD1	TRBJ2-3	many	CASSWTGTTDTQYF	TGTGCCAGCAGCTGGACAGGGACCACAGATACGCAGTATTTT
TRBV18	.	TRBJ2-4	.	CASSPDAANNIQYF	TGTGCCAGCTCACCAGATGCCGCCAATAACATTCAGTACTTC
TRBV6-6	.	TRBJ2-7	many	CGVGGGVEQYF	TGCGGAGTAGGGGGGGGAGTCGAGCAGTACTTC
TRBV20-1	.	TRBJ1-6	few	CSARVGTNSPLHF	TGCAGTGCTAGAGTAGGCACAAATTCACCCCTCCACTTT
TRBV12-3/TRBV12-4	.	TRBJ2-7	many	CASSEGTSPYEQYF	TGTGCCAGCAGCGAGGGGACGTCGCCCTACGAGCAGTACTTC
TRBV7-9	TRBD1	TRBJ1-2	.	CASTYRGGYTF	TGTGCCTCCACGTACAGGGGGGGCTACACCTTC
TRBV7-8	.	TRBJ2-5	many	CASSLFSDKEYF	TGTGCCAGCAGCTTATTTAGTGATAAGGAGTACTTC
TRBV29-1	TRBD1	TRBJ2-2	many	CSVDRGHTGELFF	TGCAGCGTTGACAGGGGGCACACCGGGGAGCTGTTTTTT
TRBV5-1	.	TRBJ2-3	many	CASSLEGEKDTQYF	TGCGCCAGCAGCTTGGAGGGGGAGAAAGATACGCAGTATTTT
TRBV7-9	.	TRBJ1-2	many	CASSSGWLEERVIYF	TGTGCCAGCAGCTCTGGGTGGTTGGAGGAACGGGTGATATACTTC
TRBV7-2	.	TRBJ1-2	many	CASIGESYGYTF	TGTGCCAGCATAGGGGAAAGTTATGGCTACACCTTC
TRBV29-1	.	TRBJ2-2	many	CSVGAGTNTGELFF	TGCAGCGTTGGGGCCGGGACTAACACCGGGGAGCTGTTTTTT
TRBV20-1	TRBD2	TRBJ2-3	few	CSASASGLLDTQYF	TGCAGTGCTAGCGCTAGCGGGTTGTTAGATACGCAGTATTTT
TRBV7-3	.	TRBJ2-3	many	CASSLGGPTDTQYF	TGTGCCAGCAGCCTTGGAGGACCCACAGATACGCAGTATTTT
TRBV5-6	TRBD2	TRBJ2-1	many	CASNALAGVHEQFF	TGTGCCTCCAACGCCCTAGCGGGAGTCCATGAGCAGTTCTTC
TRBV19	TRBD1	TRBJ2-2	.	CASSTHGQAAGELFF	TGTGCCAGTAGTACGCATGGACAGGCCGCCGGGGAGCTGTTTTTT
TRBV4-1	TRBD2	TRBJ2-1	many	CASSQVFSSGYNEQFF	TGCGCCAGCAGCCAAGTATTTTCTAGCGGCTACAATGAGCAGTTCTTC
TRBV5-1	TRBD2	TRBJ2-5	many	CASSPSLAGGRETQYF	TGCGCCAGCAGCCCCTCTCTAGCGGGAGGGAGGGAGACCCAGTACTTC
TRBV20-1	.	TRBJ2-1	few	CSADSLAATEQFF	TGCAGTGCGGACTCCCTCGCCGCCACTGAGCAGTTCTTC
TRBV6-2/TRBV6-3	.	TRBJ1-1	many	CASSYLGPDTEAFF	TGTGCCAGCAGTTACTTGGGCCCGGACACTGAAGCTTTCTTT
TRBV29-1	TRBD1	TRBJ2-5	many	CSDDRVGETQYF	TGCAGCGATGACAGGGTGGGGGAGACCCAGTACTTC
TRBV14	.	TRBJ2-5	many	CASSLVPGLETQYF	TGTGCCAGCAGCCTAGTACCGGGACTAGAGACCCAGTACTTC
TRBV5-1	TRBD1	TRBJ1-6	many	CASSSTGQGVIPLHF	TGCGCCAGCAGCTCGACCGGACAGGGGGTAATTCCCCTCCACTTT